This T cell receptor (beta chain) was identified in a study of blood T cell repertoires in COVID-19. Study information: The United States, Italy and Spain were the sources of the acute and convalescent COVID-19 samples. From T cells, B-cell-depleted T cells, or PBMCs came the material, which was cDNA or gDNA.

Methods used by the authors: By means of reference gene primer amplification, nucleated cell counts were estimated. Some clones are missing from TCRdb's copy, which holds only in-frame ones; the method was immunoSEQ multiplex PCR. That table gives V, J and clone size, and the DNA gave D and trimming. The table lists just over 75,000 clones, around 84% of them singletons, with roughly 3.5% in the top ten. Looked up from germline, CDR1 is LNHNV and CDR2 is YYDKDF (reference sequence). The length of the CDR3 is 17 residues. The V and J ends lost 1 base and 8 bases respectively, with 20 bases between them.

The source of this sequence is a man aged 50-60 years with acute or convalescent COVID-19. The sample taken for sequencing was peripheral blood. This rearrangement joins TRBV15 to TRBJ1-4; tentative D call: TRBD1 (6 bases). CDR3 sequence: CATSRAPWDKETEKLFF. Here the CDR3 DNA reads TGTGCCACCAGCAGAGCCCCTTGGGACAAGGAGACCGAAAAACTGTTTTTT.